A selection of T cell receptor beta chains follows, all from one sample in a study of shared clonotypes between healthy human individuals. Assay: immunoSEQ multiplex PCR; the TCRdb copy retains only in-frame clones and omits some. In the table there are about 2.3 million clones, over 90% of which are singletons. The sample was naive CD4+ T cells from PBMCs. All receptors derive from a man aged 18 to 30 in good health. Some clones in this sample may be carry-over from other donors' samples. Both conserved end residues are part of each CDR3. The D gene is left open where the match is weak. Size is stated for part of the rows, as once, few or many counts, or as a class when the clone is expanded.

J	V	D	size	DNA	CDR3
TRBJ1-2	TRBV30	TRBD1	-	TGTGCCTGGAGTGCCTTGACAGGGAGCGGCTACACCTTC	CAWSALTGSGYTF
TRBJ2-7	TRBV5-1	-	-	TGCGCCAGCAGCTTGGGGCAGGGCGCCGACGAGCAGTACTTC	CASSLGQGADEQYF
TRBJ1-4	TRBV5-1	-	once	TGCGCCAGCAGCTTGGAGTCGATAAATGAAAAACTGTTTTTT	CASSLESINEKLFF
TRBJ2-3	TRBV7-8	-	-	TGTGCCGGAGGGATATTGGGAGTTCCAGATACGCAGTATTTT	CAGGILGVPDTQYF
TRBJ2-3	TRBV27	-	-	TGTGCCAGCAGTTTAACCCCCGCAGGGAGTACGCAGTATTTT	CASSLTPAGSTQYF
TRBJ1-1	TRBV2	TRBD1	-	TGTGCCAGCAGTGAAGCGCGGTACAGGGGGACCACTGAAGCTTTCTTT	CASSEARYRGTTEAFF
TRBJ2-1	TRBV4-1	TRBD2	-	TGCGCCAGCAGCCGGACTAGCGGGAGAATGAATGAGCAGTTCTTC	CASSRTSGRMNEQFF
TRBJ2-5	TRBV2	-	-	TGTGCCAGCAAAACCAAGCGGGACAGAAGATACCAAGAGACCCAGTACTTC	CASKTKRDRRYQETQYF
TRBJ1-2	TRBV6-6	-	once	TGTGCCAGCTGGAACCTTTTGTCCGGCTACACCTTC	CASWNLLSGYTF
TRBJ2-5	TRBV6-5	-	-	TGTGCCAGCAGTTACTTAAGGGCAGGCACGGTGACCCAGTACTTC	CASSYLRAGTVTQYF